The clone carrying this T cell receptor beta chain was seen just once. Its antigen is unidentified. The ends were cut back, 0 bases at V and 6 bases at J, with 9 bases in the middle. Germline assignment: CDR1 MNHEY and CDR2 SVGAGI. CDR3 size: 15 residues. This record comes from a study of glioma-infiltrating T cells after dendritic cell vaccination. Study details: Dendritic cell vaccination trial patients had either newly diagnosed or recurrent glioblastoma. At biweekly intervals, patients got three intradermal dendritic cell vaccine injections.

Study-wide results and limits: Higher pretreatment TIL content predicted longer progression-free time and survival.

Libraries were prepared by immunoSEQ multiplex PCR; TCRdb keeps only in-frame clonotypes and omits some of them. There are about 32,000 clones in the sample; 90% occur only once, and under 2.5% lies in the top ten. Sequencing was performed on blood, taken before dendritic cell vaccination. The V gene is TRBV6-5, the J gene TRBJ1-6; D is ambiguous. This clonotype originated in a human donor with glioblastoma. The CDR3: CASSYSSYRNSPLHF. The DNA of the CDR3 is TGTGCCAGCAGTTACTCGAGTTATCGTAATTCACCCCTCCACTTT.